Below, 19 T cell receptor beta chains from the same sample are listed, as sequenced in a study of shared clonotypes between healthy human individuals. Naivety among CD8 cells was defined by CD45RO negativity and positive CCR7 selection, thereby excluding terminally differentiated effector memory CD45RA+ cells. Data came from immunoSEQ multiplex PCR; TCRdb stores just in-frame clones and leaves some out. The sample contains approximately 720,000 clones, 92% of which appear only once. Input material: naive CD8+ T cells sorted from blood. These receptors all come from a man aged 25 to 40 in good health.

The genes are TRBV27 and TRBJ2-7; D perhaps matches TRBD2 (5 bases). The CDR3 loop spans 12 amino acids. The V end was cut by 4 bases, the J end by 9 bases, with 13 bases between. From germline, CDR1 is MNHEY and CDR2 SMNVEV (reference sequence). CDR3 nucleotides: TGTGCCAGCAGTTCGGGGAGAGTGGGGCAGTACTTC. As protein: CASSSGRVGQYF.

The chain couples TRBV19 to TRBJ2-2; the D is unclear. CDR3 size: 13 residues. From germline, CDR1 is LNHDA and CDR2 SQIVND (reference sequence). The ends were cut back, 4 bases at V and 3 bases at J, with 6 bases in the middle. The CDR3 sequence: CASSNPYTGELFF. In nucleotides, the CDR3 is TGTGCCAGTAGTAATCCCTACACCGGGGAGCTGTTTTTT.

The genes are TRBV7-9 and TRBJ2-1; a weak D match, TRBD1 (5 bases). Per the germline V gene, CDR1 is SEHNR and CDR2 is FQNEAQ (reference sequence). The CDR3 runs 17 residues. The germline V and J ends were trimmed by 5 bases and 12 bases, with 29 bases remaining between them. CDR3 bases: TGTGCCAGCAGCCCCCCTCTTGACAGCGCCGAAATGTTCGGGCAGTTCTTC. Translating it yields CASSPPLDSAEMFGQFF.

This chain links TRBV7-9 with TRBJ2-7, with a tentative D call TRBD2 (6 bases). The germline CDR1 and CDR2 sequences are SEHNR and FQNEAQ (reference sequence). The CDR3 runs to 16 residues. The V end lost 4 bases, the J end lost 0 bases, and 16 bases lay between the germline ends. The CDR3 nucleotides read TGTGCCAGCAGCTCCAATACGGGGGATAGCTCCTACGAGCAGTACTTC. It translates to CASSSNTGDSSYEQYF.

The rearrangement links TRBV10-3 to TRBJ2-1; the D gene could be TRBD1 or TRBD2 (7 bases each). Trimming left V 5 bases short and J 5 bases short, with 16 bases between. Germline CDR1 is ENHRY and CDR2 is SYGVKD. This CDR3 comprises 15 residues. The CDR3 region has the DNA TGTGCCATCAGTAGAAGCGGGACAGACAACAATGAGCAGTTCTTC. It codes for CAISRSGTDNNEQFF.

The chain recombines TRBV5-5 with TRBJ2-1; D uncertain. V dropped 4 bases and J dropped 8 bases, with 7 bases sitting between them. Germline V gene sequence: CDR1 SGHKS, CDR2 YYEKEE (reference sequence). The CDR3 runs to 11 residues. CDR3 DNA: TGTGCCAGCAGCACGGTAGATGAGCAGTTCTTC. Protein sequence: CASSTVDEQFF.

This sequence joins TRBV5-1 and TRBJ1-1, with a tentative D call TRBD1 (6 bases). This CDR3 region has 13 residues. Germline values: CDR1 SGHRS, CDR2 YFSETQ. The V and J ends lost 6 bases and 1 base respectively, with 10 bases between them. The CDR3 DNA reads as TGCGCCAGCATGGGGGGCTGGAACACTGAAGCTTTCTTT. It yields the protein CASMGGWNTEAFF.

The chain recombines TRBV4-3 with TRBJ1-1; tentative D call: TRBD1 (5 bases). This CDR3 is 16 amino acids long. Germline V gives CDR1 LGHNA, CDR2 YSLEER. V was clipped by 2 bases and J by 1 base, with 14 bases between them. Written as DNA, the CDR3 is TGCGCCAGCAGCCAAATTCTAAGAGGGGAGAACACTGAAGCTTTCTTT. This translates into CASSQILRGENTEAFF.

This sequence joins TRBV15 and TRBJ2-3; 10 bases are shared with TRBD1. The V and J ends lost 5 bases and 5 bases, in that order; junction bases with no gene match: 10. The CDR3 has 16 residues. In germline, CDR1 is LNHNV, CDR2 YYDKDF (reference sequence). CDR3 amino acids: CATSGLRDRGQDTQYF. The CDR3 DNA sequence: TGTGCCACCAGCGGACTCCGGGACAGGGGACAAGATACGCAGTATTTT. The whole variable domain, filled in from reference TRBV15 and TRBJ2-3, reads DAMVIQNPRYQVTQFGKPVTLSCSQTLNHNVMYWYQQKSSQAPKLLFHYYDKDFNNEADTPDNFQSRRPNTSFCFLDIRSPGLGDTAMYLCATSGLRDRGQDTQYFGPGTRLTVL.

The chain recombines TRBV27 with TRBJ1-2; no clear D. Trimming removed 6 bases from V and 2 bases from J, with 13 bases in between. The CDR3 is 14 residues long. In germline, CDR1 is MNHEY, CDR2 SMNVEV (reference sequence). The CDR3 nucleotides are TGTGCCAGCAGCCCAGGCCAGACCAACTATGGCTACACCTTC. Its protein is CASSPGQTNYGYTF.

Note on this clone: Within the sample, other DNA sequences also encode this same CDR3. This sequence joins TRBV5-1 and TRBJ2-7, with a possible D match to TRBD2 (5 bases). The CDR3 totals 13 residues. In germline, CDR1 is SGHRS, CDR2 YFSETQ. V was pared by 4 bases and J by 2 bases, with 10 bases between. Here the CDR3 reads CASSPGLTYEQYF. DNA for the CDR3: TGCGCCAGCAGCCCGGGGTTAACCTACGAGCAGTACTTC.

The V gene is TRBV4-3, the J gene TRBJ1-2; D is unresolved. This CDR3 region has 13 residues. Germline CDR1 and CDR2: LGHNA and YSLEER. With 0 bases removed from V and 6 bases from J, the gap between germline ends came to 8 bases. The CDR3 here is CASSQDGWDGYTF. The CDR3 region has the DNA TGCGCCAGCAGCCAAGACGGTTGGGATGGCTACACCTTC.

The chain carries TRBV29-1 and TRBJ2-2; D perhaps matches TRBD2 (5 bases). V lost 0 bases and J lost 1, with 6 bases in between. The CDR3 spans 14 residues. From germline, CDR1 is SQVTM and CDR2 ANQGSEA. The CDR3, as DNA: TGCAGCGTTGAAGATGAGGGGAACACCGGGGAGCTGTTTTTT. It is translated as CSVEDEGNTGELFF.

V gene TRBV7-9 combines with J gene TRBJ1-1, with no clear D. Germline V gives CDR1 SEHNR, CDR2 FQNEAQ (reference sequence). The V end lost 0 bases, the J end lost 1 base, and 9 bases lay between the germline ends. CDR3 length equals 15 residues. The CDR3 loop is CASSLALGRNTEAFF. The DNA for the CDR3 is TGTGCCAGCAGCTTAGCCCTGGGGAGGAACACTGAAGCTTTCTTT.

This chain uses TRBV7-2 with TRBJ2-1; D possibly matches TRBD1 or TRBD2 (6 bases each). V was trimmed by 5 bases and J by 8 bases, leaving 25 bases between them. The CDR3 has 17 amino acids. The germline V gene encodes CDR1 SGHTA and CDR2 FQGNSA. The CDR3 protein is CASSGDGGRRLLDEQFF. The CDR3 DNA follows: TGTGCCAGCAGCGGAGATGGGGGGCGGAGGCTTCTCGATGAGCAGTTCTTC.

The chain combines TRBV9 with TRBJ2-1; D remains ambiguous. Trimming removed 0 bases from V and 3 bases from J, with 4 bases in between. The CDR3 sequence is 13 residues long. Germline V gives CDR1 SGDLS, CDR2 YYNGEE. The CDR3: CASSVGNYNEQFF. For the CDR3, the DNA is TGTGCCAGCAGCGTAGGGAACTACAATGAGCAGTTCTTC.

This clone came up many times. This same CDR3 is encoded by further DNA sequences in the sample. V is TRBV27 and J is TRBJ1-2; weak D call: TRBD1 (5 bases). Germline lookup yields CDR1 MNHEY and CDR2 SMNVEV (reference sequence). The CDR3 contains 13 residues. V shed 3 bases and J shed 2 bases, with 7 bases lying between them. CDR3 sequence: CASSFGGNYGYTF. CDR3 nucleotides: TGTGCCAGCAGTTTTGGGGGGAACTATGGCTACACCTTC.

This clone was seen only once. The CDR3 DNA is TGTGCCAGCAGCAAAGTTTTGAATCAGCCCCAGCATTTT. Translated, it gives CASSKVLNQPQHF. V and J are TRBV21-1 and TRBJ1-5. TRBV21-1 is deemed a pseudogene. This CDR3 is 13 amino acids long.

The gene calls are TRBV27 and TRBJ2-2, with D perhaps TRBD1 (7 bases). The germline V gene has CDR1 MNHEY and CDR2 SMNVEV (reference sequence). Trimming cost V 8 bases and J 4 bases, with 11 bases left between them. The CDR3 has 13 amino acids. The CDR3 DNA is TGTGCCAGCCAGGGGGGAGGCACCGGGGAGCTGTTTTTT. It codes for CASQGGGTGELFF.